This T cell receptor (beta chain) is drawn from a study of blood T cells in healthy people across ages. Study results and caveats: Researchers report that TCR beta diversity correlated strongly with naive T cell percentage.

A sample-barcoded 5' primer and a J-beta primer mix were used in a second PCR of roughly 6 to 11 cycles. TCRdb passed the 5' RACE reads through MiXCR, listing each CDR3 protein once. This sample has around 1.5 million distinct CDR3 sequences, with about 43% found just once. This clonotype was seen only a few times. Antigen unknown. Germline CDR1 MNHEY, CDR2 SVGEGT. There are 12 residues in the CDR3. V shed 5 bases and J shed 11 bases, with 13 bases lying between them. The sequenced material came from blood. This receptor was obtained from a woman between 18 and 30 years old in good health. This rearrangement joins TRBV6-2 or TRBV6-3 to TRBJ2-1; TRBD1 is a possible D gene (7 bases). CDR3 loop: CASSNPGGKQFF. DNA of the CDR3: TGTGCCAGCAGTAATCCAGGGGGGAAGCAGTTCTTC.